These 8 T cell receptor beta chains originate from one sample sequenced in a study of blood T cells in healthy people across ages. Together with a sample-barcoded 5' primer, a J-beta primer mix was included in a second PCR lasting about 6 to 11 cycles. MiXCR was run by TCRdb on the 5' RACE reads, yielding one entry per CDR3 protein. Of about a million distinct CDR3 sequences detected, 51% appear once; the ten largest clones hold 20% to 25%. Sequencing was performed on blood. All receptors derive from an older woman in good health.

V gene TRBV3-1 combines with J gene TRBJ2-1, with 12 bases identical to TRBD2. V lost 4 bases and J lost 15; bases outside the gene matches: 4. The CDR3 consists of 12 residues. In germline, CDR1 is LGHDT, CDR2 YNNKEL (reference sequence). As DNA, the CDR3 is TGTGCCAGCAGCCTGACTAGCGGGAGTACGTTCTTC. This codes for CASSLTSGSTFF.

This clonotype was found a few times. V and J are TRBV20-1 and TRBJ2-1; 16 bases map to TRBD2. CDR3 length: 16 amino acids. J was trimmed by 8 bases and V by 6 bases; bases with no gene match: 10. Looked up from germline, CDR1 is DFQATT and CDR2 is SNEGSKA (reference sequence). This CDR3 reads CSARGLAGGPEYEQFF. DNA for the CDR3: TGCAGTGCCAGGGGACTAGCGGGAGGGCCTGAATATGAGCAGTTCTTC.

This clonotype has a handful of counts. The V gene is TRBV5-1, the J gene TRBJ2-7; 8 nucleotides match TRBD2. The CDR3 covers 17 residues. The germline CDR1 and CDR2 sequences are SGHRS and YFSETQ. Losses at the gene ends were 0 bases for V and 6 bases for J; bases not matched to a gene: 14. The DNA for the CDR3 is TGCGCCAGCAGCTTGGGAGAAGGAGGTAGCGGGACTCGCGAGCAGTACTTC. The encoded protein is CASSLGEGGSGTREQYF.

The genes are TRBV6-2 or TRBV6-3 and TRBJ1-5; D remains ambiguous. CDR3 length equals 15 residues. CDR1 is MNHEY, CDR2 SVGEGT, per germline. V was trimmed by 5 bases and J by 7 bases, leaving 18 bases between them. CDR3 region: CASSLQRAMGQPQHF. The CDR3 DNA reads as TGTGCCAGCAGTCTACAGAGGGCGATGGGACAGCCCCAGCATTTT.

This sequence joins TRBV9 and TRBJ2-7; D is uncertain. Trimming took off 0 bases at V and 2 bases at J, with 12 bases between the two ends. Looked up from germline, CDR1 is SGDLS and CDR2 is YYNGEE. This CDR3 region has 15 residues. The DNA for the CDR3 is TGTGCCAGCAGCGTAGGAAGGGCCCTTACCTACGAGCAGTACTTC. It translates to CASSVGRALTYEQYF.

The DNA for the CDR3 is TGTGCCAGCAGTTTGTCCCTAGCGGTCAATGAGCAGTTCTTC. Translation gives CASSLSLAVNEQFF. The V call is TRBV12-3 or TRBV12-4, the J call TRBJ2-1; 7 nucleotides line up with TRBD2. J gave up 6 bases and V 3 bases, and 5 bases lay outside the gene matches. This CDR3 contains 14 residues.

V usage is TRBV4-1 and J usage is TRBJ2-7; 12 bases agree with TRBD2. Germline V gene sequence: CDR1 MGHRA, CDR2 YSYEKL. There are 16 residues in the CDR3. The V and J ends lost 0 bases and 4 bases, in that order; junction bases with no gene match: 4. CDR3 DNA sequence: TGCGCCAGCAGCCAAGATCTGACTAGCGGGAGTTACGAGCAGTACTTC. Amino acid sequence: CASSQDLTSGSYEQYF.

V usage is TRBV7-9 and J usage is TRBJ1-4; no clear D. CDR1 is SEHNR and CDR2 is FQNEAQ in the germline V gene (reference sequence). The CDR3 contains 17 residues. V was cut by 7 bases and J by 0 bases, with 18 bases left in between. Here the CDR3 reads CASISQGPLATNEKLFF. Here the CDR3 DNA reads TGTGCCAGCATCTCCCAAGGACCACTTGCAACTAATGAAAAACTGTTTTTT.